The entry below describes one TCR beta chain. The germline gene is not matched at one end of the junction; a read error may be the cause. This specimen comes from a study of blood T cells in healthy people across ages. Germline loops: CDR1 LNHNV, CDR2 YYDKDF (reference sequence). The CDR3 extends over 16 amino acids. Using a J-beta primer mix together with a sample-barcoded 5' primer, a second PCR was run for about 6 to 12 cycles. A single record per CDR3 protein comes from TCRdb applying MiXCR to the 5' RACE reads. The table includes 700,000 to 850,000 distinct CDR3 sequences, around 36% detected once. Every donor gave approximately 10 milliliters of peripheral blood.

This chain joins TRBV15 and TRBJ2-3; 7 bases agree with TRBD1. The sequencing sample was made of blood. The origin of this receptor is a man aged 18 to 30 in good health. CDR3 nucleotide sequence: TGTGTCACCAACAGGAGACCCGGGACAGATCAGAATACGCAGTATTTT. This codes for CVTNRRPGTDQNTQYF.